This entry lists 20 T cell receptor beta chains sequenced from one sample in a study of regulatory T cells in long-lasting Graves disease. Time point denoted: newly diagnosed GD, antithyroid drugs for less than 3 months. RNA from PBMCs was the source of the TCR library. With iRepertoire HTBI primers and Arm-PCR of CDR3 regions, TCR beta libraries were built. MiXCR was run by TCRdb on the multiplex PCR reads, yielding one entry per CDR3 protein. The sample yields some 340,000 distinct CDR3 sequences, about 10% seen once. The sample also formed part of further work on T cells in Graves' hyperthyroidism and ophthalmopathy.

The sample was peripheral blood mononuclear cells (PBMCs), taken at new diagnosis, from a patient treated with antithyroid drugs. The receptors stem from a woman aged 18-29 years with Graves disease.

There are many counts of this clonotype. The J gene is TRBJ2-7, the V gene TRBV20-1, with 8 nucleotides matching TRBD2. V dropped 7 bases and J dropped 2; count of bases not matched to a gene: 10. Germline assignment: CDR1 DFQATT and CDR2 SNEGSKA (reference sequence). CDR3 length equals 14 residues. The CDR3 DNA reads TGCAGTGTTTACATAACTAGCGGAGCCTACGAGCAGTACTTC. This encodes CSVYITSGAYEQYF.

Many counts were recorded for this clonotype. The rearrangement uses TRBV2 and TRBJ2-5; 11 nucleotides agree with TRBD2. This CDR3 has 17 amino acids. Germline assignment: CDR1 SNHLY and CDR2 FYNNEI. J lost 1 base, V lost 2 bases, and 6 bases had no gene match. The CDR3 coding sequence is TGTGCCAGCAGTGAATTTTCTAGCGGGGGGCCCCAAGAGACCCAGTACTTC. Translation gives CASSEFSSGGPQETQYF.

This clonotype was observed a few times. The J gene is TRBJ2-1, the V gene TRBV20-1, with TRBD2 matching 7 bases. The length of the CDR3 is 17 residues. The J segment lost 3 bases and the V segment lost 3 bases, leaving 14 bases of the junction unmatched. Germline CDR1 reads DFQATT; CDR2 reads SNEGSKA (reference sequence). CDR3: CSARLSGGRAFYNEQFF. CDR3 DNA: TGCAGTGCTAGGTTGAGTGGTGGGAGGGCATTCTACAATGAGCAGTTCTTC.

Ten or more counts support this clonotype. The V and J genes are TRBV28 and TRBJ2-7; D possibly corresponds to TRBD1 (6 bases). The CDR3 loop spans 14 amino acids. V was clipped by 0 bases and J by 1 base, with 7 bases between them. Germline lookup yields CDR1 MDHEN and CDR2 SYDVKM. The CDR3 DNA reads TGTGCCAGCAGTTTATGGGACAGATCCTACGAGCAGTACTTC. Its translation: CASSLWDRSYEQYF.

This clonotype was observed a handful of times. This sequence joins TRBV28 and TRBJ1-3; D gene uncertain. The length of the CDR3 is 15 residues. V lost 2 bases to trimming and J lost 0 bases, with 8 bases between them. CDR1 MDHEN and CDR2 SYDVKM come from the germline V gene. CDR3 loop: CASSLPVSSGNTIYF. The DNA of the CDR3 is TGTGCCAGCAGTTTACCGGTGAGCTCTGGAAACACCATATATTTT.

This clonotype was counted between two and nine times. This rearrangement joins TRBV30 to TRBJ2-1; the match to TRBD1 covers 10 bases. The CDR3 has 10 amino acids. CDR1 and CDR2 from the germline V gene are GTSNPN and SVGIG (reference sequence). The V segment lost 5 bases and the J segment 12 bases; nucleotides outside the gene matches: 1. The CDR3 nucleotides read TGTGCCTGGGACAGGGGGCGGCAGTTCTTC. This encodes CAWDRGRQFF.

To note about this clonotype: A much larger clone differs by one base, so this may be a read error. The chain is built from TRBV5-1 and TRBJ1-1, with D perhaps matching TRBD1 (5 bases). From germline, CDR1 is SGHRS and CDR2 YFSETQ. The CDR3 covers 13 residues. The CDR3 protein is CASSLGQPQEASF. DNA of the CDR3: TGCGCCAGCAGCTTGGGACAGCCACAAGAAGCTTCCTTT.

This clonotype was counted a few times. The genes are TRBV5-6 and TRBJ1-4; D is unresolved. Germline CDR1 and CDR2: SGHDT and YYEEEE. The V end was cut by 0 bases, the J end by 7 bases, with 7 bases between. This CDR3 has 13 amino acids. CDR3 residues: CASSLAASEKLFF. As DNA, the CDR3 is TGTGCCAGCAGCTTGGCCGCTTCTGAAAAACTGTTTTTT.

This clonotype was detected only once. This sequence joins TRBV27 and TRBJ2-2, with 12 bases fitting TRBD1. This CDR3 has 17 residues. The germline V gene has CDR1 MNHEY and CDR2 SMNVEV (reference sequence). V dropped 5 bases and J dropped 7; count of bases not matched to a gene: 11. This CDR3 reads CASSTSPGQGAVGELFF. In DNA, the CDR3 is TGTGCCAGCAGTACGAGTCCGGGACAGGGGGCCGTCGGGGAGCTGTTTTTT.

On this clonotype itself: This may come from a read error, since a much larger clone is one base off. CDR3 bases: TGTGCCAGCAGGTCCGACCTGAGCTCTGGAAACACCATATATTTT. Translation gives CASRSDLSSGNTIYF. The chain employs TRBV6-2 or TRBV6-3 and TRBJ1-3; D gene unclear. Trimming left V 6 bases short and J 0 bases short, with 12 bases between. The germline V gene encodes CDR1 MNHEY and CDR2 SVGEGT. CDR3 length: 15 amino acids.

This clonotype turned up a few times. The CDR3 coding sequence is TGTGCCAGCAGCTTAGCGATTTCGAGAATTGGGGCAGATACGCAGTATTTT. Protein sequence: CASSLAISRIGADTQYF. The genes are TRBV11-1 and TRBJ2-3; D is unclear. Germline V gives CDR1 SGHAT, CDR2 FQDESV (reference sequence). This CDR3 region has 17 residues. Trimming stripped 0 bases from V and 4 bases from J, with 17 bases between.

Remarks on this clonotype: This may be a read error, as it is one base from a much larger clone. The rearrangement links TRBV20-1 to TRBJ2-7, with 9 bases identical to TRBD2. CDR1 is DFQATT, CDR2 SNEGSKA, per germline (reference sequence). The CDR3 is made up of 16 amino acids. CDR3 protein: CNARGPRTSDEYEQYF. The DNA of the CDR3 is TGCAATGCTAGAGGTCCTCGGACTAGCGACGAATACGAGCAGTACTTC.

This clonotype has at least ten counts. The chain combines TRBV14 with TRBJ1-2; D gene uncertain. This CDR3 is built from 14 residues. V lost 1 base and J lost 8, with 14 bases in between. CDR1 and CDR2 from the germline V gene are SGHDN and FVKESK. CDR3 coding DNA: TGTGCCAGCAGCCAAGTAAAGAGAGTTGAGGGCTACACCTTC. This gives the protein CASSQVKRVEGYTF.

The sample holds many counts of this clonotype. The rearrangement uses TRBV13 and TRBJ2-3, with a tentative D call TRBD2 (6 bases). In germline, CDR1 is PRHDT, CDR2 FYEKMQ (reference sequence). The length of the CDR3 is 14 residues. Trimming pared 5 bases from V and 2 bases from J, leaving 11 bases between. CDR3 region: CASSLRLVTDTQYF. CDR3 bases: TGTGCCAGCAGCCTTCGACTAGTCACAGATACGCAGTATTTT.

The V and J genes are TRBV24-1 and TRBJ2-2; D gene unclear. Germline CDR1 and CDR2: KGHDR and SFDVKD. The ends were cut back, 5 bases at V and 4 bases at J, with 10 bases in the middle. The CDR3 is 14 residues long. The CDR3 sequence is CATSVAALTGELFF. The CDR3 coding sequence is TGTGCCACCAGTGTCGCAGCACTCACCGGGGAGCTGTTTTTT.

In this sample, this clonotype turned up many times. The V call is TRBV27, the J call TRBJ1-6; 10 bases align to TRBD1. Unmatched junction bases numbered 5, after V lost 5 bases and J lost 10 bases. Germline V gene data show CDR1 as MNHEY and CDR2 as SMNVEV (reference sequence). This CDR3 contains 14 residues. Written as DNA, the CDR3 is TGTGCCAGCAGTGACCGGACAGGGGGATCACCCCTCCACTTT. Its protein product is CASSDRTGGSPLHF.

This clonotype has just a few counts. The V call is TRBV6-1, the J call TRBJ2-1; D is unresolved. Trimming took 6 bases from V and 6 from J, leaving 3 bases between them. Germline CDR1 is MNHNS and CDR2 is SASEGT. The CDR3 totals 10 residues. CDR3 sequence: CASRANEQFF. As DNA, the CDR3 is TGTGCCAGCAGGGCCAATGAGCAGTTCTTC.

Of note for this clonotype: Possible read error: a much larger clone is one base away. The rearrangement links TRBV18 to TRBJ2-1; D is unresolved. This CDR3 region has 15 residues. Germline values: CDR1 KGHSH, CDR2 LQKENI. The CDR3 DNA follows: TGTGCCAGCTCACCAACGGGCTCCACTTACAATGAGCGGTTCTTC. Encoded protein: CASSPTGSTYNERFF. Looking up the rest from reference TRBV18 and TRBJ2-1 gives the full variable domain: NAGVMQNPRHLVRRRGQEARLRCSPMKGHSHVYWYRQLPEEGLKFMVYLQKENIIDESGMPKERFSAEFPKEGPSILRIQQVVRGDSAAYFCASSPTGSTYNERFFGPGTRLTVL.

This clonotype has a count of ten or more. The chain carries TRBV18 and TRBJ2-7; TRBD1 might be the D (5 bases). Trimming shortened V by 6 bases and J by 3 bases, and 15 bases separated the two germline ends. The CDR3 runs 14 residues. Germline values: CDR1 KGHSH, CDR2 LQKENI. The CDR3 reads CASSQRGGDYEQYF. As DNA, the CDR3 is TGTGCCAGCTCGCAAAGGGGTGGGGACTACGAGCAGTACTTC.

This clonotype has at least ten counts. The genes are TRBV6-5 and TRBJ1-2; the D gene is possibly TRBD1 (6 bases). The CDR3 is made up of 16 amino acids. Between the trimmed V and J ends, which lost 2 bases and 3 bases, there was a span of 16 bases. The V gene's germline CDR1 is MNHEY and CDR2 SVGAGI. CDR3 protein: CASSYGVLRGDYGYTF. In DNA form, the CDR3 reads TGTGCCAGCAGTTACGGGGTTTTGAGGGGGGACTATGGCTACACCTTC.